This T cell receptor (beta chain) came from a study of cytomegalovirus exposure and HLA in healthy donors. 60 Vbeta and 13 Jbeta primers were used in PCR. This table comes from immunoSEQ multiplex PCR, and its TCRdb copy is limited to in-frame clones, with some not included. The data show about 82,000 clones, approximately 79% seen once. Comments on this clone: The antigen is not known.

The CDR3 has 15 residues. Germline lookup yields CDR1 SGHNT and CDR2 YENEEA. The V gene end was trimmed by 2 bases and the J gene end by 9 bases; junction bases not matched to a gene: 8. General study findings and limits: Cytomegalovirus status was reportedly diagnosed by the classifier with high sensitivity and specificity. Within a later analysis, the majority of CMV-associated TCR beta chains appeared HLA-restricted. The listing of fewer than 200 TCR beta chains classed them as cytomegalovirus-associated.

Sequenced input: PBMCs. The chain carries TRBV11-3 and TRBJ2-1; TRBD2 matches at 9 bases. The source is a human donor in good health. CDR3 coding DNA: TGTGCCAGCAGCTTACTCGCGGGGGGGCCCGGTGAGCAGTTCTTC. It codes for CASSLLAGGPGEQFF.